The table lists the clone carrying this TCR beta chain with a few counts. Using immunoSEQ multiplex PCR, the repertoire was profiled, and TCRdb retains in-frame clones only, with some absent. Of approximately 51,000 clones in the sample, around four fifths were seen once. Germline CDR1 SEHNR, CDR2 FQNEAQ (reference sequence). Trimming cost V 2 bases and J 7 bases, with 9 bases left between them. This CDR3 comprises 13 residues. Single viable CD3+CD4+CD8-CD45RO+ cells were sorted as the memory CD4+ T cells. The data derive from a study of memory CD4+ T cells and cytomegalovirus serostatus. Study overall: Donors were healthy Belgian adults, several CMV seropositive and 20 to 25 seronegative.

The sequencing input was memory CD4+ T cells from blood. This chain connects TRBV7-9 to TRBJ1-5; D may be TRBD1 (5 bases). This clonotype was obtained from an adult in good health and CMV-seropositive. CDR3 in DNA: TGTGCCAGCAGCTTACAGGGTGTCCAGCCCCAGCATTTT. Translating it yields CASSLQGVQPQHF.